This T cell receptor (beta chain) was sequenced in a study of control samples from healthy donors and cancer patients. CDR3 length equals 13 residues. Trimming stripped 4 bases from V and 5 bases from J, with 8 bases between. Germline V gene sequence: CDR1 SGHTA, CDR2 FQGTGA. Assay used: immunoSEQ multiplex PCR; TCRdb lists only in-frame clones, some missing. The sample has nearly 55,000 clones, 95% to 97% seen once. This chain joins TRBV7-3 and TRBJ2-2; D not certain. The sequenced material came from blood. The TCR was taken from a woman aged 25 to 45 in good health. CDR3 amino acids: CASSSSHTGELFF. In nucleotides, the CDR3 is TGTGCCAGCAGCTCATCCCATACCGGGGAGCTGTTTTTT.